Below are 31 T cell receptor beta chains sequenced from a single sample in a study of blood T cell repertoires in COVID-19. Sequencing was performed with immunoSEQ multiplex PCR; in TCRdb, only in-frame clones are kept and a portion is missing. The profile shows 200,000 to 300,000 clones, about 89% of them singletons. Sequenced material: PBMCs or T cells enriched from blood (not recorded which). The receptors were gathered from a woman under 30 who had recovered from COVID-19.

The chain links TRBV28 to TRBJ2-1, with 8 bases matching TRBD2. CDR3 length: 15 amino acids. Germline-derived CDR1 and CDR2 are MDHEN and SYDVKM. With V trimmed by 4 bases and J by 6 bases, 8 bases remained unmatched. The CDR3 sequence: CASSSGTRVSNEQFF. The CDR3 DNA sequence: TGTGCCAGCAGTTCCGGGACTAGGGTATCCAATGAGCAGTTCTTC.

This clone was seen only once. The chain combines TRBV19 with TRBJ2-5, with a tentative D call TRBD1 (5 bases). The CDR3 is made up of 15 amino acids. From germline, CDR1 is LNHDA and CDR2 SQIVND (reference sequence). V was shortened by 2 bases and J by 4 bases, with 14 bases between the two germline ends. CDR3 protein: CASSINTGSGETQYF. DNA of the CDR3: TGTGCCAGTAGTATAAATACAGGCTCCGGAGAGACCCAGTACTTC.

Only one count was recorded for this clone. The rearrangement links TRBV2 to TRBJ2-1; D ambiguous. This CDR3 contains 16 residues. Germline V gives CDR1 SNHLY, CDR2 FYNNEI. Trimming took off 6 bases at V and 0 bases at J, with 15 bases between the two ends. CDR3 sequence (DNA): TGTGCCAGCAGGCGTCGATTGGAGAGCTCCTACAATGAGCAGTTCTTC. Encoded protein: CASRRRLESSYNEQFF.

The V gene is TRBV13, the J gene TRBJ2-7; 8 positions agree with TRBD1. The ends lost 4 bases at V and 2 bases at J; junction bases unmatched: 4. This CDR3 region has 14 residues. Looked up from germline, CDR1 is PRHDT and CDR2 is FYEKMQ (reference sequence). CDR3 amino acids: CASSSTGVTYEQYF. The CDR3 DNA sequence: TGTGCCAGCAGCTCGACAGGGGTTACCTACGAGCAGTACTTC.

In its sample, this clone was seen a few times. The chain carries TRBV10-3 and TRBJ2-7; 11 bases fit TRBD2. Unmatched junction bases numbered 6, after V lost 7 bases and J lost 1 base. CDR3 length equals 15 residues. Germline values: CDR1 ENHRY, CDR2 SYGVKD. CDR3 coding DNA: TGTGCCATCATGGGAGGGACTAGCGGATCCTACGAGCAGTACTTC. This translates into CAIMGGTSGSYEQYF.

CDR3 nucleotides: TGTGCCAGCAGCCGGGTAGGCGGGGGGCTAACGGAGACCCAGTACTTC. Encoded protein: CASSRVGGGLTETQYF. The rearrangement links TRBV5-4 to TRBJ2-5, with 8 positions matching TRBD2. The V and J ends lost 4 bases and 5 bases, in that order; junction bases with no gene match: 13. Germline assignment: CDR1 SGHNT and CDR2 YYREEE (reference sequence). The CDR3 extends over 16 amino acids.

J is TRBJ1-1 and V is TRBV15, with D possibly being TRBD1 (5 bases). The germline CDR1 and CDR2 sequences are LNHNV and YYDKDF (reference sequence). CDR3 size: 19 residues. Trimming cost V 2 bases and J 1 base, with 23 bases left between them. CDR3 protein: CATSRPRSVQEKGNTEAFF. CDR3 nucleotides: TGTGCCACCAGCAGACCCCGATCTGTACAGGAGAAAGGGAACACTGAAGCTTTCTTT.

The chain joins TRBV30 to TRBJ1-5; D might be TRBD1 (5 bases). CDR1 and CDR2 from the germline V gene are GTSNPN and SVGIG (reference sequence). There are 15 residues in the CDR3. V lost 0 bases and J 4 bases, leaving 13 bases between the germline ends. CDR3 residues: CAWSVTGSGNQPQHF. CDR3 nucleotide sequence: TGTGCCTGGAGTGTAACAGGTAGTGGGAATCAGCCCCAGCATTTT.

The V gene is TRBV9, the J gene TRBJ2-5; 8 bases fit TRBD1. V trimming: 5 bases; J trimming: 5 bases; junction bases outside the gene matches: 14. Germline-derived CDR1 and CDR2 are SGDLS and YYNGEE. The CDR3 runs 16 residues. This chain's CDR3 is CASSTGGSMSRETQYF. CDR3 coding DNA: TGTGCCAGCAGTACAGGGGGATCGATGTCTCGGGAGACCCAGTACTTC.

The rearrangement links TRBV7-2 to TRBJ2-7; 9 nucleotides match TRBD2. The length of the CDR3 is 16 residues. Losses at the gene ends were 3 bases for V and 6 bases for J; bases not matched to a gene: 12. The V gene's germline CDR1 is SGHTA and CDR2 FQGNSA. The CDR3 bases are TGTGCCAGCAGCTTTCGTGCGGGGGGGCTGTTAAGCGAGCAGTACTTC. Protein: CASSFRAGGLLSEQYF. The entire variable domain, with the rest obtained from reference TRBV7-2 and TRBJ2-7, is as follows: GAGVSQSPSNKVTEKGKDVELRCDPISGHTALYWYRQSLGQGLEFLIYFQGNSAPDKSGLPSDRFSAERTGGSVSTLTIQRTQQEDSAVYLCASSFRAGGLLSEQYFGPGTRLTVT.

The chain has TRBV11-2 and TRBJ2-1; 8 bases match TRBD1. Germline V gene lookup returns CDR1 SGHAT and CDR2 FQNNGV. J gave up 4 bases and V 0 bases, and 14 bases lay outside the gene matches. This CDR3 contains 19 residues. In DNA, the CDR3 is TGTGCCAGCAGCTTAGATTACCTTAACGGGACAGGAGATTACAATGAGCAGTTCTTC. Its protein product is CASSLDYLNGTGDYNEQFF.

The chain carries TRBV5-4 and TRBJ2-7; TRBD1 matches 7 bases. J was trimmed by 5 bases and V by 0 bases; bases with no gene match: 2. The CDR3 spans 13 residues. Germline V lookup: CDR1 SGHNT, CDR2 YYREEE (reference sequence). As DNA, the CDR3 is TGTGCCAGCAGCTTGGACAGGGGCCACGAGCAGTACTTC. The encoded protein is CASSLDRGHEQYF.

The V gene is TRBV7-9, the J gene TRBJ2-2; 8 bases are a match to TRBD2. CDR3 length: 17 residues. Trimming took 2 bases from V and 5 from J; bases not matched to a gene: 10. The germline CDR1 and CDR2 sequences are SEHNR and FQNEAQ (reference sequence). In DNA, the CDR3 is TGTGCCAGCAGCTTATGGGATCCCGGGAGGGATACCGGGGAGCTGTTTTTT. Amino acids: CASSLWDPGRDTGELFF.

The chain joins TRBV5-6 to TRBJ1-3, with 8 bases that match TRBD1. Germline V gene data show CDR1 as SGHDT and CDR2 as YYEEEE. J was trimmed by 2 bases and V by 4 bases; bases with no gene match: 8. This CDR3 has 16 amino acids. The CDR3, as DNA: TGTGCCAGCAGCCCCAACAGGGGGAGACCTGGAAACACCATATATTTT. Amino acid sequence: CASSPNRGRPGNTIYF.

The rearrangement links TRBV28 to TRBJ1-2; D unclear. This CDR3 is built from 16 residues. Germline V CDR1 and CDR2: MDHEN, SYDVKM. The V gene lost 2 bases and the J gene lost 0 bases, with 13 bases spanning the gap. The CDR3 loop is CASSLTSDEANYGYTF. CDR3 nucleotide sequence: TGTGCCAGCAGTTTAACCTCAGATGAAGCTAACTATGGCTACACCTTC.

This sequence joins TRBV10-3 and TRBJ1-6; D remains unclear. V lost 6 bases and J 4 bases, leaving 7 bases between the germline ends. CDR3 length equals 13 residues. The germline V gene encodes CDR1 ENHRY and CDR2 SYGVKD. For the CDR3, the DNA is TGTGCCATCAGACAAGATTATAATTCACCCCTCCACTTT. It is translated as CAIRQDYNSPLHF.

This rearrangement joins TRBV3-1 (or the pseudogene TRBV3-2) to TRBJ2-5; TRBD2 agrees at 7 bases. The V gene end was trimmed by 0 bases and the J gene end by 4 bases; junction bases not matched to a gene: 8. Germline assignment: CDR1 LGHDT and CDR2 YNNKEL (reference sequence). CDR3 length: 16 residues. CDR3 sequence (DNA): TGTGCCAGCAGCCAAGAGTTCCCGGGGGGACGAGAGACCCAGTACTTC. Translation gives CASSQEFPGGRETQYF.

The chain couples TRBV5-1 to TRBJ1-3, with D tentatively TRBD1 (5 bases). Between the trimmed V and J ends, which lost 0 bases and 3 bases, there was a span of 7 bases. Germline V gene sequence: CDR1 SGHRS, CDR2 YFSETQ. This CDR3 region has 14 residues. CDR3 coding DNA: TGCGCCAGCAGCTTGGGACAGCATGGAAACACCATATATTTT. Protein: CASSLGQHGNTIYF.

This chain uses TRBV29-1 with TRBJ2-7; D may be TRBD2 (5 bases). The V gene's germline CDR1 is SQVTM and CDR2 ANQGSEA. Trimming took off 6 bases at V and 3 bases at J, with 15 bases between the two ends. The CDR3 runs to 13 residues. The CDR3, as DNA: TGCAGCGTCCCGGGCACGGACTTCTACGAGCAGTACTTC. Its translation: CSVPGTDFYEQYF.

The chain's CDR3 is CASSQGLRSTEAFF. The DNA of the CDR3 is TGTGCCAGCAGCCAAGGGCTCAGGTCCACTGAAGCTTTCTTT. The rearrangement links TRBV3-1 (or the pseudogene TRBV3-2) to TRBJ1-1; unclear D gene. V lost 1 base and J 4 bases, leaving 10 bases between the germline ends. The CDR3 spans 14 residues. The germline V gene has CDR1 LGHDT and CDR2 YNNKEL (reference sequence).

In this sample, this clone turned up once. The V and J genes are TRBV5-5 and TRBJ1-5; 7 positions agree with TRBD1. V dropped 0 bases and J dropped 2; count of bases not matched to a gene: 8. Germline CDR1 and CDR2: SGHKS and YYEKEE (reference sequence). The CDR3 contains 17 residues. CDR3 sequence (DNA): TGTGCCAGCAGCTTGGTTTTAGGGGGCGCCGGCAATCAGCCCCAGCATTTT. Its protein product is CASSLVLGGAGNQPQHF.

The chain employs TRBV4-1 and TRBJ2-5; D gene unclear. Trimming took off 3 bases at V and 1 base at J, with 6 bases between the two ends. The length of the CDR3 is 13 residues. Germline V gives CDR1 MGHRA, CDR2 YSYEKL. In nucleotides, the CDR3 is TGCGCCAGCAGCCAGGAGTTCCAAGAGACCCAGTACTTC. This codes for CASSQEFQETQYF.

This chain joins TRBV10-3 and TRBJ2-2; D perhaps matches TRBD2 (6 bases). The CDR3 is 11 amino acids. V gave up 7 bases and J gave up 7 bases, with 7 bases separating them. Germline CDR1 is ENHRY and CDR2 is SYGVKD. CDR3 loop: CAIMGGGELFF. The CDR3 DNA is TGTGCCATCATGGGGGGCGGGGAGCTGTTTTTT.

This chain connects TRBV27 to TRBJ1-4, with TRBD1 matching over 7 bases. Unmatched junction bases numbered 11, after V lost 5 bases and J lost 11 bases. CDR1 and CDR2 (germline): MNHEY, SMNVEV (reference sequence). The CDR3 runs to 14 residues. The CDR3 region is CASSQTTGTGKLFF. CDR3 nucleotides: TGTGCCAGCAGTCAAACGACAGGGACGGGGAAACTGTTTTTT.

J is TRBJ2-5 and V is TRBV5-6; 7 nucleotides line up with TRBD2. The V gene end was trimmed by 0 bases and the J gene end by 3 bases; junction bases not matched to a gene: 8. CDR3 length: 16 residues. Germline V gene sequence: CDR1 SGHDT, CDR2 YYEEEE. In nucleotides, the CDR3 is TGTGCCAGCAGCTTGGCCGGCGGGACTAAAAAAGAGACCCAGTACTTC. Translation gives CASSLAGGTKKETQYF.

V and J are TRBV5-1 and TRBJ2-7, with D possibly matching TRBD1 (5 bases). Germline V gene sequence: CDR1 SGHRS, CDR2 YFSETQ. Trimming pared 0 bases from V and 3 bases from J, leaving 7 bases between. The length of the CDR3 is 13 residues. As DNA, the CDR3 is TGCGCCAGCAGCTTGGGTACAGGCTACGAGCAGTACTTC. Translating gives CASSLGTGYEQYF. Variable domain in full (rest from reference TRBV5-1 and TRBJ2-7): KAGVTQTPRYLIKTRGQQVTLSCSPISGHRSVSWYQQTPGQGLQFLFEYFSETQRNKGNFPGRFSGRQFSNSRSEMNVSTLELGDSALYLCASSLGTGYEQYFGPGTRLTVT.

This CDR3 reads CASSQGIRANTGELFF. The CDR3 DNA is TGCGCCAGCAGCCAAGGTATCAGGGCCAACACCGGGGAGCTGTTTTTT. The chain is built from TRBV4-1 and TRBJ2-2; maybe TRBD1 (5 bases). The length of the CDR3 is 16 residues. Germline lookup yields CDR1 MGHRA and CDR2 YSYEKL. With 1 base removed from V and 2 bases from J, the gap between germline ends came to 11 bases.

The J gene is TRBJ2-5, the V gene TRBV3-1 (or the pseudogene TRBV3-2), with 8 bases identical to TRBD2. Per germline, CDR1 LGHDT and CDR2 YNNKEL (reference sequence). The CDR3 has 15 amino acids. The junction had 2 bases not matched to a gene; V was cut back by 0 bases and J by 2 bases. CDR3 protein: CASSQDGREQETQYF. The CDR3 DNA reads TGTGCCAGCAGCCAAGACGGGAGGGAACAAGAGACCCAGTACTTC.

This clone was seen just once. The chain joins TRBV7-6 to TRBJ2-5; D remains ambiguous. The V and J ends lost 5 bases and 5 bases respectively, with 21 bases between them. The CDR3 has 16 residues. Germline values: CDR1 SGHVS, CDR2 FNYEAQ. The CDR3, as DNA: TGTGCCAGCAGCCCAACAACACTCAGCGCGCGGGAGACCCAGTACTTC. It encodes CASSPTTLSARETQYF.

This clone has only one observation. The chain recombines TRBV6-1 with TRBJ2-2, with 9 bases matching TRBD1. In germline, CDR1 is MNHNS, CDR2 SASEGT. The CDR3 runs to 18 residues. The V gene end was trimmed by 4 bases and the J gene end by 7 bases; junction bases not matched to a gene: 16. The CDR3 DNA reads TGTGCCAGCAGTGGAACCCGTCCGGGACAGGGTCGGGGCGGGGAGCTGTTTTTT. Amino acids: CASSGTRPGQGRGGELFF.

This chain joins TRBV5-4 and TRBJ1-4, with 7 bases aligning to TRBD1. The germline CDR1 and CDR2 sequences are SGHNT and YYREEE (reference sequence). The CDR3 covers 15 residues. J gave up 4 bases and V 3 bases, and 6 bases lay outside the gene matches. CDR3 sequence (DNA): TGTGCCAGCAGCTCGAAGACAGGGTTTAATGAAAAACTGTTTTTT. Its translation is CASSSKTGFNEKLFF.